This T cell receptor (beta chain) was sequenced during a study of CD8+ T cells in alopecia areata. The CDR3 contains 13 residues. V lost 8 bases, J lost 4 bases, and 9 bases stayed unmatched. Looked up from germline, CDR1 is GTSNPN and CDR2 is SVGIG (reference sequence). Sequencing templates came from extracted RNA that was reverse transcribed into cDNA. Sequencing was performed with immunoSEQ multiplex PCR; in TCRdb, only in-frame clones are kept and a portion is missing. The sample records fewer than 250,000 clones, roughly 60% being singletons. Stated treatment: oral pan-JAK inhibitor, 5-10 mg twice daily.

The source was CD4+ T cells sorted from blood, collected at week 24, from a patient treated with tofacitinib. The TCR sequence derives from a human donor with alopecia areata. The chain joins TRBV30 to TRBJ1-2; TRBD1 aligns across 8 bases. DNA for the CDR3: TGTGCCCAAAGACAGGGGCGATCCTATGGCTACACCTTC. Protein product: CAQRQGRSYGYTF.